These 8 T cell receptor beta chains came from one sample sequenced in a study of blood T cell repertoires in COVID-19. TCRdb keeps only in-frame clones here, not all; method: immunoSEQ multiplex PCR. Counted here are 120,000 to 150,000 clones, about 87% occurring once; the ten biggest clones make up approximately 0.95%. Sample: peripheral blood. The receptors were sampled from a woman in her fifties or sixties with acute or convalescent COVID-19.

The chain carries TRBV5-1 and TRBJ1-6, with D possibly being TRBD1 (5 bases). Germline assignment: CDR1 SGHRS and CDR2 YFSETQ. V gave up 0 bases and J gave up 0 bases, with 13 bases separating them. CDR3 length: 18 residues. Here the CDR3 reads CASSLVLWGSSYNSPLHF. CDR3 coding DNA: TGCGCCAGCAGCTTGGTTCTTTGGGGCAGCTCCTATAATTCACCCCTCCACTTT. Looking up the rest from reference TRBV5-1 and TRBJ1-6 gives the full variable domain: KAGVTQTPRYLIKTRGQQVTLSCSPISGHRSVSWYQQTPGQGLQFLFEYFSETQRNKGNFPGRFSGRQFSNSRSEMNVSTLELGDSALYLCASSLVLWGSSYNSPLHFGNGTRLTVT.

V and J are TRBV5-1 and TRBJ1-2; 7 positions agree with TRBD1. The trim removed 5 bases at V and 1 base at J, leaving 8 bases unmatched. CDR3 size: 15 residues. Per the germline V gene, CDR1 is SGHRS and CDR2 is YFSETQ. CDR3 loop: CASSSRQGINYGYTF. The CDR3 DNA is TGCGCCAGCAGTTCAAGACAGGGAATTAACTATGGCTACACCTTC. Full variable domain (outside the CDR3, taken from reference TRBV5-1 and TRBJ1-2): KAGVTQTPRYLIKTRGQQVTLSCSPISGHRSVSWYQQTPGQGLQFLFEYFSETQRNKGNFPGRFSGRQFSNSRSEMNVSTLELGDSALYLCASSSRQGINYGYTFGSGTRLTVV.

V gene TRBV9 combines with J gene TRBJ2-1; 7 nucleotides align to TRBD1. This CDR3 comprises 15 residues. Germline-derived CDR1 and CDR2 are SGDLS and YYNGEE. V was clipped by 3 bases and J by 6 bases; unmatched bases: 9. This chain's CDR3 is CASSEGPGDSNEQFF. DNA for the CDR3: TGTGCCAGCAGCGAGGGCCCCGGGGACAGCAATGAGCAGTTCTTC.

This chain connects TRBV4-1 to TRBJ2-3; D possibly corresponds to TRBD1 (6 bases). Between the trimmed V and J ends, which lost 4 bases and 1 base, there was a span of 12 bases. This CDR3 has 15 amino acids. Germline CDR1 is MGHRA and CDR2 is YSYEKL. The CDR3 spells CASSPQGYGTDTQYF. The DNA for the CDR3 is TGCGCCAGCAGCCCCCAGGGGTACGGCACAGATACGCAGTATTTT.

The chain carries TRBV18 and TRBJ1-5; D is perhaps TRBD1 (5 bases). Trimming shortened V by 3 bases and J by 7 bases, and 13 bases separated the two germline ends. Germline CDR1 is KGHSH and CDR2 is LQKENI. The CDR3 sequence is 14 residues long. The CDR3 sequence is CASSPSGQKQPQHF. In DNA, the CDR3 is TGTGCCAGCTCACCGTCAGGGCAGAAACAGCCCCAGCATTTT.

This clone was detected only a few times. V is TRBV3-1 (or the pseudogene TRBV3-2) and J is TRBJ1-2, with 9 bases aligning to TRBD1. Losses at the gene ends were 6 bases for V and 2 bases for J; bases not matched to a gene: 7. Germline-derived CDR1 and CDR2 are LGHDT and YNNKEL (reference sequence). CDR3 size: 15 residues. CDR3 in amino acids: CASRFIQGANYGYTF. The CDR3 bases are TGTGCCAGCAGGTTCATACAGGGGGCGAACTATGGCTACACCTTC.

The genes are TRBV11-2 and TRBJ2-2; 7 bases fit TRBD1. V shed 4 bases and J 4 bases; nucleotides not matched to a gene: 3. CDR3 length: 14 residues. Germline V gene lookup returns CDR1 SGHAT and CDR2 FQNNGV. This chain's CDR3 is CASSWDRSTGELFF. The CDR3 nucleotides read TGTGCCAGCAGCTGGGACAGAAGCACCGGGGAGCTGTTTTTT.

The chain is built from TRBV11-3 and TRBJ2-3; 10 bases match TRBD1. CDR3 length: 15 amino acids. V dropped 5 bases and J dropped 4; count of bases not matched to a gene: 6. Germline V gene sequence: CDR1 SGHNT, CDR2 YENEEA. CDR3 sequence: CASSVGTGDADTQYF. As DNA, the CDR3 is TGTGCCAGCAGCGTCGGGACAGGGGATGCAGATACGCAGTATTTT.